The clone carrying this T cell receptor beta chain was recorded once. The data are from a study of technical replicates of blood from a few donors. Profiling relied on immunoSEQ multiplex PCR, and the TCRdb table lists in-frame clones only, not all of them. The data hold about 56,000 clones, with around 95% observed a single time. The CDR3 runs 17 residues. Germline-derived CDR1 and CDR2 are SGHVS and FNYEAQ. Germline trimming cut 1 base from V and 5 bases from J; bases unmatched to any gene: 10. The sequenced sample was PBMCs. The rearrangement joins TRBV7-6 to TRBJ2-2; 7 positions match TRBD2. This TCR was recovered from a human donor in good health. Some clones in this sample may be carry-over from other donors' samples. CDR3 DNA: TGTGCCAGCAGCTTAGATACACTAGCGATTAAAACCGGGGAGCTGTTTTTT. Amino acid sequence: CASSLDTLAIKTGELFF.